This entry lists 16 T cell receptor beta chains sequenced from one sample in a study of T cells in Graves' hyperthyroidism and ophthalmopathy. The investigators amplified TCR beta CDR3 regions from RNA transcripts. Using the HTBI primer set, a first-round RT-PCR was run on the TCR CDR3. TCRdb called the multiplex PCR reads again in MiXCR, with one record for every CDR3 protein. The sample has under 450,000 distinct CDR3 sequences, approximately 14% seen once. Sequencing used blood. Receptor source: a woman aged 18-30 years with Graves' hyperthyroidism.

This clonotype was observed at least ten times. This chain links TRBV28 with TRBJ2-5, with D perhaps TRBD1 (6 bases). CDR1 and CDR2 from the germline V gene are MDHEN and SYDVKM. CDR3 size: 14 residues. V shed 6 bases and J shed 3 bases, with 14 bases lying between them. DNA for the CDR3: TGTGCCAGCAGATCCGGCAGGGGCGAAGAGACCCAGTACTTC. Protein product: CASRSGRGEETQYF.

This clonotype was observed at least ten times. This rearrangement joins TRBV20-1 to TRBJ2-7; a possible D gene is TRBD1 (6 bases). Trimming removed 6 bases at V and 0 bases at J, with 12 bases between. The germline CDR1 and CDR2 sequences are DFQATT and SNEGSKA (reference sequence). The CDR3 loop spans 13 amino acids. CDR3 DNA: TGCAGTGCCAGCTGGACAGCCTCCTACGAGCAGTACTTC. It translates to CSASWTASYEQYF.

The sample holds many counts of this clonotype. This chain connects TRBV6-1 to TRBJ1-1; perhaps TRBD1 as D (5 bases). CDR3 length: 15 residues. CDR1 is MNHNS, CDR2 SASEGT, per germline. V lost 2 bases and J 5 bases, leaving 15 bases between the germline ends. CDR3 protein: CASSERGRVRTEAFF. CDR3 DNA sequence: TGTGCCAGCAGTGAAAGGGGTAGGGTTCGTACTGAAGCTTTCTTT.

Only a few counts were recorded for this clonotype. CDR3 nucleotide sequence: TGTGCCAGCAGCCCTTGGACAGGCGACGGCAATCAGCCCCAGCATTTT. Encoded protein: CASSPWTGDGNQPQHF. J is TRBJ1-5 and V is TRBV6-1, with TRBD1 matching over 7 bases. With V trimmed by 6 bases and J by 2 bases, 10 bases remained unmatched. The CDR3 sequence is 16 residues long. CDR1 is MNHNS, CDR2 SASEGT, per germline.

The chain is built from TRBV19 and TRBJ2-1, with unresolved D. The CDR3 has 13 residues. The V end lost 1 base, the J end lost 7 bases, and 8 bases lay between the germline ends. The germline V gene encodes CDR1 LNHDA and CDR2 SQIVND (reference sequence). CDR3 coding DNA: TGTGCCAGTAGTATAGCCAAAGGGAATGAGCAGTTCTTC. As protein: CASSIAKGNEQFF. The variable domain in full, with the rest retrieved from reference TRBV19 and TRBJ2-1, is DGGITQSPKYLFRKEGQNVTLSCEQNLNHDAMYWYRQDPGQGLRLIYYSQIVNDFQKGDIAEGYSVSREKKESFPLTVTSAQKNPTAFYLCASSIAKGNEQFFGPGTRLTVL.

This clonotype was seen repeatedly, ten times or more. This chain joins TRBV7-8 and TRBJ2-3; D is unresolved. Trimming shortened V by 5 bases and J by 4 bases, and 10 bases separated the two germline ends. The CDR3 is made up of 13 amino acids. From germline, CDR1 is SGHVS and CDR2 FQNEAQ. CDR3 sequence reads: CASSHSAPDTQYF. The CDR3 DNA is TGTGCCAGCAGCCACTCCGCCCCAGATACGCAGTATTTT.

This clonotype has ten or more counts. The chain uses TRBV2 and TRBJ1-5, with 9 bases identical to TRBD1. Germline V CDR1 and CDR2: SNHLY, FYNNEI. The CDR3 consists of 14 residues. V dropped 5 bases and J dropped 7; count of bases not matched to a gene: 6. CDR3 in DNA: TGTGCCAGCAGTCCCGGGACAGGGTCCCAGCCCCAGCATTTT. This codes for CASSPGTGSQPQHF. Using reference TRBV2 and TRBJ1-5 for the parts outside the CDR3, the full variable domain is EPEVTQTPSHQVTQMGQEVILRCVPISNHLYFYWYRQILGQKVEFLVSFYNNEISEKSEIFDDQFSVERPDGSNFTLKIRSTKLEDSAMYFCASSPGTGSQPQHFGDGTRLSIL.

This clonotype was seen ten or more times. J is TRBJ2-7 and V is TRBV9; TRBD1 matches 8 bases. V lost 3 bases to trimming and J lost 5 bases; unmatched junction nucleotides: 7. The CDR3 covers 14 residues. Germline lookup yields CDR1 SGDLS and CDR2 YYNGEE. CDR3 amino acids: CASSGTGFEDEQYF. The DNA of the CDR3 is TGTGCCAGCAGCGGGACAGGGTTTGAAGACGAGCAGTACTTC.

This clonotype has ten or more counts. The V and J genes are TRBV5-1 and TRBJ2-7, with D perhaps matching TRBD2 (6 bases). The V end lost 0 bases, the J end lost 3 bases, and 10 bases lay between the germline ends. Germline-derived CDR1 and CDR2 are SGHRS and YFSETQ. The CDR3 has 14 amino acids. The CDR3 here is CASSLDGSIYEQYF. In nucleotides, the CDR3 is TGCGCCAGCAGCTTGGACGGGAGTATCTACGAGCAGTACTTC.

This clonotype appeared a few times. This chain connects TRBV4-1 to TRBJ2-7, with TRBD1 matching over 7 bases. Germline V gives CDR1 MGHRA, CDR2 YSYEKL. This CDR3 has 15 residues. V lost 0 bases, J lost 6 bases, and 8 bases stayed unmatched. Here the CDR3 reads CASSQESSGGREQYF. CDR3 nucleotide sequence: TGCGCCAGCAGCCAAGAAAGTTCAGGGGGTCGCGAGCAGTACTTC.

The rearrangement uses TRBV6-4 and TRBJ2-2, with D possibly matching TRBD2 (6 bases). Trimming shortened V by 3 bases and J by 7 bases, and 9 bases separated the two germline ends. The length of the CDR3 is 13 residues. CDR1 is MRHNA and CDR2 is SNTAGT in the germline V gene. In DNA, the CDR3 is TGTGCCAGCAGTGAAAGGGAGGACGGGGAGCTGTTTTTT. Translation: CASSEREDGELFF.

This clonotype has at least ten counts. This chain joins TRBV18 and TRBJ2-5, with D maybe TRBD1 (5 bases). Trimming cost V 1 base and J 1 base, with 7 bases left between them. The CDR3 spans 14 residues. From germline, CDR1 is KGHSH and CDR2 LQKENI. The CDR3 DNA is TGTGCCAGCTCACCACAGGGGCTCCAAGAGACCCAGTACTTC. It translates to CASSPQGLQETQYF.

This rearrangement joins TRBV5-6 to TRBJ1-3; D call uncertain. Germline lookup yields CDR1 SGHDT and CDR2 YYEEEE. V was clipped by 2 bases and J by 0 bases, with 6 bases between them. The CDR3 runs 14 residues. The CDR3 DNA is TGTGCCAGCAGCTTACTGATCTCTGGAAACACCATATATTTT. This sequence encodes CASSLLISGNTIYF.

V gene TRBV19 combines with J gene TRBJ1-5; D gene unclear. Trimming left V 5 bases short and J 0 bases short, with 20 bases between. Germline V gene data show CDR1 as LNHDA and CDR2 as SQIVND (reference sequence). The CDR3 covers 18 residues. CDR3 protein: CASSPRPKPSYSNQPQHF. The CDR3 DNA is TGTGCCAGTAGTCCCCGCCCGAAGCCATCGTATAGCAATCAGCCCCAGCATTTT.

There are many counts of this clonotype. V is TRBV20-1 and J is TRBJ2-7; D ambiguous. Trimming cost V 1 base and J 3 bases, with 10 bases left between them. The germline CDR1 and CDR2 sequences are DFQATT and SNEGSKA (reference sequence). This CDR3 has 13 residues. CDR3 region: CSARGTMDYEQYF. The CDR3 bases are TGCAGTGCTAGAGGGACCATGGACTACGAGCAGTACTTC.

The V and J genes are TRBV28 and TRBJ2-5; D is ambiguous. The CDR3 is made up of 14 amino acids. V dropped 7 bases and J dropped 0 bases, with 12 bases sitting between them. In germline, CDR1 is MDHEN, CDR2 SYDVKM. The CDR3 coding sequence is TGTGCCAGCACCCTCGACACAAACCAAGAGACCCAGTACTTC. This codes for CASTLDTNQETQYF.